This T cell receptor (beta chain) appears in the sequencing data of a study of T cell responses to AZD1222 COVID-19 vaccine. Method: immunoSEQ multiplex PCR; TCRdb's copy keeps in-frame clones and lacks some. The data show approximately 150,000 clones, 91% seen once. Germline CDR1 LGHNA, CDR2 YSLEER. This CDR3 region has 19 residues. V lost 2 bases and J lost 1; bases outside the gene matches: 14. This chain links TRBV4-3 with TRBJ2-7; TRBD2 aligns across 10 bases. This sequence was found in an adult in good health. The sample in question was peripheral blood, obtained on day 0 of AZD1222 vaccination. The CDR3 sequence is CASSQLLAGVRAQSYEQYF. The CDR3 coding sequence is TGCGCCAGCAGCCAACTTCTAGCGGGAGTGAGGGCCCAATCCTACGAGCAGTACTTC.